This paragraph reports one T cell receptor beta chain. This record comes from a study of T cell changes during pregnancy in multiple sclerosis. Germline V CDR1 and CDR2: SGHRS, YFSETQ. The length of the CDR3 is 15 residues. The V end lost 1 base, the J end lost 3 bases, and 13 bases lay between the germline ends. Profiling relied on immunoSEQ multiplex PCR, and the TCRdb table lists in-frame clones only, not all of them. In the table there are about 75,000 clones, about 93% of which are singletons. This rearrangement joins TRBV5-1 to TRBJ1-1, with D perhaps TRBD1 (6 bases). The sequence came from a female donor with multiple sclerosis, enrolled in a pregnancy study. Material: CD4+ T cells from peripheral blood mononuclear cells, obtained after pregnancy. Here the CDR3 reads CASSLQGLRDTEAFF. The CDR3 nucleotides read TGCGCCAGCAGCTTGCAGGGGCTGAGGGACACTGAAGCTTTCTTT.